The table lists the clone carrying this T cell receptor (beta chain) with a few counts. Its antigen is unknown. The CDR3 sequence is 18 residues long. The germline CDR1 and CDR2 sequences are SGHAT and FQDESV (reference sequence). V shed 5 bases, J shed 0 bases, and the junction held 6 bases outside the gene matches. The data were taken from a study of response to subunit inactivated influenza vaccine. Findings of the study overall: The authors suggested that few new T cells are recruited per seasonal influenza vaccination.

TCRdb passed the RT-PCR reads through MiXCR, listing each CDR3 protein once. The sample holds about 500,000 distinct CDR3 sequences, about an eighth seen once. The genes are TRBV11-1 and TRBJ2-6; TRBD2 matches at 11 bases. Sample: PBMCs from blood, taken 45 days after vaccination. This receptor was obtained from a man between 50 and 59 years old who received an inactivated influenza vaccine. The CDR3 DNA sequence: TGTGCCAGCAGCCTCCTAGCGGGAGGCCTCTCTGGGGCCAACGTCCTGACTTTC. Its protein is CASSLLAGGLSGANVLTF.